These T cell receptor beta chains were read from a single sample in a study of control samples from healthy donors and cancer patients. Produced via immunoSEQ multiplex PCR; TCRdb's table is partial and in-frame only. The sample yields about 150,000 clones, about 94% seen once. Sample: blood. Receptors originate from a man aged 40-49 years in good health. Both conserved end residues are part of each CDR3. The D gene is left open where the match is weak. Clone size, where shown, is once, few, many, or a class for clones that have expanded.

size	J	V	D	DNA	CDR3
NA	TRBJ2-2	TRBV2	TRBD1	TGTGCTAGGCTCGGGACAGGGCCCACCGGGGAGCTGTTTTTT	CARLGTGPTGELFF
once	TRBJ2-3	TRBV9	NA	TGTGCCAGCAGCGTAGCCGTCACAGATACGCAGTATTTT	CASSVAVTDTQYF
NA	TRBJ2-7	TRBV18	TRBD2	TGTGCCAGCTCACCAACTAGCGGGGGGGCGCGGTTATACGAGCAGTACTTC	CASSPTSGGARLYEQYF
NA	TRBJ1-2	TRBV5-6	NA	TGTGCCAGCAGCTTGGTGGGGGGCTACCAGGCTTATGGCTACACCTTC	CASSLVGGYQAYGYTF
NA	TRBJ2-3	TRBV7-8	NA	TGTGCCAGCAGCTTACAGTTACAAGATGAGTATTTT	CASSLQLQDEYF
NA	TRBJ1-3	TRBV4-3	NA	TGCGCCAGCAGCCAAGGGTTAGGGATTGGAAACACCATATATTTT	CASSQGLGIGNTIYF
NA	TRBJ1-5	TRBV11-2	NA	TGTGCCAGCAGCCCCTGGGATAGCAATCAGCCCCAGCATTTT	CASSPWDSNQPQHF
NA	TRBJ1-1	TRBV6-1	NA	TGTGCCAGCAGTGAAGTGATGGTGATGAACACTGAAGCTTTCTTT	CASSEVMVMNTEAFF
NA	TRBJ2-7	TRBV29-1	NA	TGCAGCGTTGAAGGGCTAGGGTTCGAGCAGTACTTC	CSVEGLGFEQYF
NA	TRBJ1-2	TRBV27	TRBD1	TGTGCCAGCAGTTGGACAGGGGCCCTGGGGGGGGGCTACACCTTC	CASSWTGALGGGYTF
NA	TRBJ1-6	TRBV19	TRBD1	TGTACCAGTAGTATATTGGGACAGGGTAATTCACCCCTCCACTTT	CTSSILGQGNSPLHF
NA	TRBJ1-1	TRBV9	NA	TGTGCCAGCAGCGTTGGACGGACGCCAGCTGAAGCTTTCTTT	CASSVGRTPAEAFF
NA	TRBJ1-2	TRBV18	TRBD1	TGTGCCAGCTCGCTTAAAGGGACAGGCCATGGCTACACCTTC	CASSLKGTGHGYTF
NA	TRBJ1-6	TRBV19	NA	TGTGCCAGTAGCTGGACGGGGCCAAATTCACCCCTCCACTTT	CASSWTGPNSPLHF
NA	TRBJ2-2	TRBV6-2/TRBV6-3	TRBD2	TGTGCCAGCAGTTACAGGGGACTAAACACCGGGGAGCTGTTTTTT	CASSYRGLNTGELFF
NA	TRBJ2-1	TRBV28	TRBD1	TGTGCCAGCAGGTCTCCCGGGACAGGCTACAATGAGCAGTTCTTC	CASRSPGTGYNEQFF
NA	TRBJ1-2	TRBV7-6	TRBD1	TGTGCCAGCAGCCAAACTACAGGGGTTGAAGGCTACACCTTC	CASSQTTGVEGYTF
NA	TRBJ2-7	TRBV24-1	TRBD2	TGTGCCACCAGCACTAGCGGAGTTCCCCACGAGCAGTACTTC	CATSTSGVPHEQYF
NA	TRBJ1-4	TRBV5-5	NA	TGTGCCAGCAGCTTGGGCAGTGCGGAAAAACTGTTTTTT	CASSLGSAEKLFF
once	TRBJ2-7	TRBV14	NA	TGTGCCAGCAGCCAAGATTCAGATTCCTACGAGCAGTACTTC	CASSQDSDSYEQYF
once	TRBJ2-7	TRBV25-1	TRBD1	TGTGCCAGCAGTGAAGGGACAGGGTATTACGAGCAGTACTTC	CASSEGTGYYEQYF
NA	TRBJ2-7	TRBV28	NA	TGTGCCAGCACAGGACCCCTAGACTACGAGCAGTACTTC	CASTGPLDYEQYF
NA	TRBJ2-2	TRBV19	NA	TGTGCCAGTAGGCAGGGTGGGAGCACCGGGGAGCTGTTTTTT	CASRQGGSTGELFF
NA	TRBJ1-2	TRBV27	TRBD1	TGTGCCAGCACCAGACGACAGGGTGTTTCGAACTATGGCTACACCTTC	CASTRRQGVSNYGYTF
NA	TRBJ2-7	TRBV12-3/TRBV12-4	NA	TGTGCCAGCAGCTTAAGACGCATAGAAGAGCAGTACTTC	CASSLRRIEEQYF
NA	TRBJ2-5	TRBV25-1	NA	TGTGCCAGCAGTCAATCCCCCCAAGAGACCCAGTACTTC	CASSQSPQETQYF
NA	TRBJ2-3	TRBV28	TRBD2	TGTGCCAGCAATCCCGGAGGACTAGCGGGGGTCTCTAGCACAGATACGCAGTATTTT	CASNPGGLAGVSSTDTQYF
NA	TRBJ1-3	TRBV3-1/TRBV3-2	TRBD1	TGTGCCAGCAGCCAGGACAGGACGGCTGGAAACACCATATATTTT	CASSQDRTAGNTIYF
NA	TRBJ2-3	TRBV4-1	TRBD1	TGCGCCAGCAGCCTACGGACAGGGGGCACAGATACGCAGTATTTT	CASSLRTGGTDTQYF
few	TRBJ2-7	TRBV6-1	NA	TGTGCCAGCAGTGAAGCGCGTGACTACGAGCAGTACTTC	CASSEARDYEQYF
few	TRBJ1-5	TRBV4-3	NA	TGCGCCAGCAGCCAAGAGACAGGCGGGCATCAGCCCCAGCATTTT	CASSQETGGHQPQHF
NA	TRBJ1-2	TRBV7-9	TRBD1	TGTGCCAGCAGCTTAAGGGGGGACAGAAACTATGGCTACACCTTC	CASSLRGDRNYGYTF